The sequence of this T cell receptor beta chain was determined in a study of blood T cell repertoires in COVID-19. Study details: The cDNA or gDNA used as material had been derived from T cells, B-cell-depleted T cells, or PBMCs.

This clone turned up a few times. Repertoires were generated with immunoSEQ multiplex PCR, while TCRdb's copy carries only in-frame clones and drops some. The table shows 150,000 to 200,000 clones, with more than 75% occurring only once. The sample was peripheral blood. This clonotype was sampled from a man aged 35 to 55 with active or convalescent COVID-19.

The CDR3 bases are TGTGCCTGGAAAGGAGGGTTCGATACCGGGGAGCTGTTTTTT. It translates to CAWKGGFDTGELFF. The chain couples TRBV30 to TRBJ2-2; TRBD2 might be the D (6 bases). Between the trimmed V and J ends, which lost 4 bases and 5 bases, there was a span of 14 bases. The CDR3 length is 14 residues. CDR1 GTSNPN and CDR2 SVGIG come from the germline V gene (reference sequence).